This T cell receptor (beta chain) appears in the sequencing data of a study of blood T cell repertoires in COVID-19. Study context: Spain, Italy and the United States supplied samples that represented acute and convalescent COVID-19. T cells, B-cell-depleted T cells, or PBMCs supplied cDNA or gDNA.

Original handling: Amplifying reference gene primers gave estimates of nucleated cell counts. TCRdb keeps only in-frame clones here, not all; method: immunoSEQ multiplex PCR. The V and J calls and the clone size are those of that table, but D and trimming were determined from the DNA. The repertoire holds roughly 670,000 clones, with over 80% as singletons. Germline V gene lookup returns CDR1 SNHLY and CDR2 FYNNEI. Trimming took off 7 bases at V and 0 bases at J, with 10 bases between the two ends. The CDR3 is 14 residues long. This clone came up once. This TCR was sampled from a woman younger than 30 with acute or convalescent COVID-19. Sequenced sample: peripheral blood. This chain joins TRBV2 and TRBJ2-1, with D unresolved. CDR3 protein: CASKVRSSYNEQFF. In DNA form, the CDR3 reads TGTGCCAGCAAGGTGAGGTCCTCCTACAATGAGCAGTTCTTC.